The 26 T cell receptor beta chains reported below all come from one sample, sequenced in a study of cytomegalovirus exposure and HLA in healthy donors. Use of 60 Vbeta and 13 Jbeta primers characterized the PCR. Sequencing was performed with immunoSEQ multiplex PCR; in TCRdb, only in-frame clones are kept and a portion is missing. The sample has 160,000 or so clones, approximately 80% seen once. The sample was PBMCs. Receptor source: a man aged 25 to 40 in good health and CMV-seropositive.

The rearrangement links TRBV4-1 to TRBJ1-1; 7 bases line up with TRBD1. Germline V gene lookup returns CDR1 MGHRA and CDR2 YSYEKL. The CDR3 loop spans 14 amino acids. The ends lost 2 bases at V and 1 base at J; junction bases unmatched: 1. In nucleotides, the CDR3 is TGCGCCAGCAGCCAACAGGGGGGGAACACTGAAGCTTTCTTT. Protein product: CASSQQGGNTEAFF.

About this clone itself: Other DNA sequences in this sample translate to the same CDR3. V and J are TRBV7-9 and TRBJ2-7, with D hard to call. V was pared by 2 bases and J by 1 base, with 6 bases between. CDR1 SEHNR and CDR2 FQNEAQ come from the germline V gene (reference sequence). This CDR3 spans 13 amino acids. CDR3 region: CASSLPGSYEQYF. As DNA, the CDR3 is TGTGCCAGCAGCTTACCGGGTTCCTACGAGCAGTACTTC.

The CDR3 sequence: CASSDVSAVQETQYF. In DNA form, the CDR3 reads TGTGCCAGCAGTGACGTTAGCGCCGTACAAGAGACCCAGTACTTC. This chain joins TRBV2 and TRBJ2-5, with a weak D call TRBD2 (5 bases). The germline gives CDR1 SNHLY, CDR2 FYNNEI. The CDR3 totals 15 residues. V lost 3 bases and J lost 2, with 13 bases in between.

CDR3 loop: CAISGRGRSTDTQYF. In DNA form, the CDR3 reads TGTGCCATCAGTGGGCGGGGCCGTAGCACAGATACGCAGTATTTT. The V gene is TRBV10-3, the J gene TRBJ2-3, with D perhaps TRBD2 (6 bases). Trimming took off 4 bases at V and 0 bases at J, with 11 bases between the two ends. This CDR3 is built from 15 residues. Germline values: CDR1 ENHRY, CDR2 SYGVKD.

The chain has TRBV11-3 and TRBJ2-1; the D gene is possibly TRBD2 (5 bases). This CDR3 has 13 residues. Germline V gene data show CDR1 as SGHNT and CDR2 as YENEEA. The V end lost 5 bases, the J end lost 5 bases, and 10 bases lay between the germline ends. CDR3 coding DNA: TGTGCCAGCAGCCCTTCGGAGGACAATGAGCAGTTCTTC. As protein: CASSPSEDNEQFF.

Remarks on this clone: One end of the junction is discordant with germline, which a read error may explain. This chain links TRBV4-1 with TRBJ2-7; 8 positions match TRBD1. This CDR3 is built from 15 residues. Germline V gene sequence: CDR1 MGHRA, CDR2 YSYEKL. CDR3 DNA sequence: TGCGCCAGCAGCCAAGGGACCGGGACAGGCTACGCGCAGTACTTC. Translated, it gives CASSQGTGTGYAQYF.

This clone was seen a single time. This chain connects TRBV2 to TRBJ2-3, with 8 bases identical to TRBD1. Germline-derived CDR1 and CDR2 are SNHLY and FYNNEI. Losses at the gene ends were 4 bases for V and 2 bases for J; bases not matched to a gene: 5. The CDR3 is 15 residues long. CDR3 sequence: CASSGQQGDTDTQYF. CDR3 coding DNA: TGTGCCAGCAGTGGGCAACAGGGGGACACAGATACGCAGTATTTT. The variable domain in full, completed from reference TRBV2 and TRBJ2-3, reads EPEVTQTPSHQVTQMGQEVILRCVPISNHLYFYWYRQILGQKVEFLVSFYNNEISEKSEIFDDQFSVERPDGSNFTLKIRSTKLEDSAMYFCASSGQQGDTDTQYFGPGTRLTVL.

The chain has TRBV5-5 and TRBJ2-3, with 9 bases that match TRBD1. The V and J ends lost 0 bases and 1 base, in that order; junction bases with no gene match: 3. The CDR3 totals 16 residues. In germline, CDR1 is SGHKS, CDR2 YYEKEE (reference sequence). CDR3 nucleotides: TGTGCCAGCAGCTTGGCGCGACAGGGGGGCACAGATACGCAGTATTTT. Encoded protein: CASSLARQGGTDTQYF.

This clone has only a few counts. The rearrangement links TRBV5-1 to TRBJ2-7, with D maybe TRBD1 (6 bases). V was pared by 4 bases and J by 5 bases, with 10 bases between. The CDR3 contains 12 residues. Germline CDR1 SGHRS, CDR2 YFSETQ. CDR3 nucleotides: TGCGCCAGCAGCCTCCAGGGGAACGAGCAGTACTTC. This encodes CASSLQGNEQYF. The whole variable domain, remainder taken from reference TRBV5-1 and TRBJ2-7, is KAGVTQTPRYLIKTRGQQVTLSCSPISGHRSVSWYQQTPGQGLQFLFEYFSETQRNKGNFPGRFSGRQFSNSRSEMNVSTLELGDSALYLCASSLQGNEQYFGPGTRLTVT.

A few counts support this clone. This sequence joins TRBV10-1 and TRBJ1-3; no reliable D call. This CDR3 contains 15 residues. Germline lookup yields CDR1 WNHNN and CDR2 SYGVQD (reference sequence). V dropped 2 bases and J dropped 5 bases, with 13 bases sitting between them. CDR3 coding DNA: TGCGCCAGCAGTGAGGGAACGGGATTGAGAAACACCATATATTTT. It specifies CASSEGTGLRNTIYF.

This clone was counted once. The genes are TRBV6-5 and TRBJ2-7; D is perhaps TRBD1 (6 bases). V gave up 2 bases and J gave up 1 base, with 12 bases separating them. Germline lookup yields CDR1 MNHEY and CDR2 SVGAGI. The CDR3 runs 15 residues. DNA of the CDR3: TGTGCCAGCAGTTACCTGACAGGAGATTCCTACGAGCAGTACTTC. It specifies CASSYLTGDSYEQYF.

A single count supports this clone. V usage is TRBV9 and J usage is TRBJ2-2, with 8 bases that match TRBD1. The CDR3 runs 16 residues. CDR1 and CDR2 (germline): SGDLS, YYNGEE. Trimming took 3 bases from V and 5 from J; bases not matched to a gene: 9. CDR3: CASSAQGQGATGELFF. Written as DNA, the CDR3 is TGTGCCAGCAGCGCCCAGGGGCAGGGGGCGACCGGGGAGCTGTTTTTT.

This clone was detected a few times. This same CDR3 is encoded by further DNA sequences in the sample. The V gene is TRBV2, the J gene TRBJ2-7; tentatively, D is TRBD2 (5 bases). The germline V gene encodes CDR1 SNHLY and CDR2 FYNNEI. Between the trimmed V and J ends, which lost 5 bases and 3 bases, there was a span of 8 bases. The CDR3 length is 12 residues. The CDR3 loop reads CASSWTDYEQYF. The CDR3 DNA sequence: TGTGCCAGCAGTTGGACTGACTACGAGCAGTACTTC.

This clone has more than one count but fewer than ten. The chain carries TRBV28 and TRBJ1-1; 7 nucleotides align to TRBD1. After removal of 6 bases from V and 1 base from J, the junction contained 2 bases not matched to a gene. CDR1 is MDHEN, CDR2 SYDVKM, per germline. CDR3 size: 13 residues. The CDR3 region has the DNA TGTGCCAGCAGACGACAGGGGAACACTGAAGCTTTCTTT. It is translated as CASRRQGNTEAFF.

Points on this clone: This sample also contains other DNA sequences that code for the same CDR3. V and J are TRBV18 and TRBJ2-7; D unclear. CDR1 is KGHSH, CDR2 LQKENI, per germline. The CDR3 is made up of 13 amino acids. V lost 0 bases and J lost 0, with 3 bases in between. Written as DNA, the CDR3 is TGTGCCAGCTCACCACCGAGCTCCTACGAGCAGTACTTC. Its translation is CASSPPSSYEQYF.

This clone appeared once. CDR3 bases: TGTGCCAGCAGCGAAAGAGGACTAGGGGCCACAGATACGCAGTATTTT. It encodes CASSERGLGATDTQYF. This chain connects TRBV11-2 to TRBJ2-3; TRBD2 matches at 7 bases. V gave up 5 bases and J gave up 2 bases; unmatched junction bases: 10. CDR1 and CDR2 from the germline V gene are SGHAT and FQNNGV. This CDR3 comprises 16 residues.

The CDR3 loop is CASSFQAGGSPLHF. Written as DNA, the CDR3 is TGTGCCAGCAGTTTTCAGGCTGGGGGGTCTCCCCTCCACTTT. The V call is TRBV28, the J call TRBJ1-6; D might be TRBD1 (5 bases). Trimming pared 3 bases from V and 13 bases from J, leaving 16 bases between. Germline V gene data show CDR1 as MDHEN and CDR2 as SYDVKM. This CDR3 spans 14 amino acids.

This chain links TRBV28 with TRBJ2-7; a possible D gene is TRBD1 (5 bases). The V and J ends lost 2 bases and 0 bases respectively, with 8 bases between them. The V gene's germline CDR1 is MDHEN and CDR2 SYDVKM. The CDR3 covers 14 residues. The CDR3, as DNA: TGTGCCAGCAGTTTAGGGGCCTACTCCTACGAGCAGTACTTC. This gives the protein CASSLGAYSYEQYF. The full variable domain, completed using reference TRBV28 and TRBJ2-7, is DVKVTQSSRYLVKRTGEKVFLECVQDMDHENMFWYRQDPGLGLRLIYFSYDVKMKEKGDIPEGYSVSREKKERFSLILESASTNQTSMYLCASSLGAYSYEQYFGPGTRLTVT.

The chain couples TRBV6-1 to TRBJ2-2, with 11 nucleotides matching TRBD2. CDR3 size: 18 residues. V dropped 2 bases and J dropped 5; count of bases not matched to a gene: 10. Germline loops: CDR1 MNHNS, CDR2 SASEGT. The CDR3 here is CASSEWGSGGVETGELFF. DNA of the CDR3: TGTGCCAGCAGTGAATGGGGTAGCGGGGGGGTGGAGACCGGGGAGCTGTTTTTT.

This clone was seen a handful of times. The chain employs TRBV19 and TRBJ2-7, with 8 bases fitting TRBD1. The CDR3 has 15 amino acids. V shed 3 bases and J 5 bases; nucleotides not matched to a gene: 9. CDR1 LNHDA and CDR2 SQIVND come from the germline V gene (reference sequence). The CDR3 spells CASSIEDRAFHEQYF. As DNA, the CDR3 is TGTGCCAGTAGTATTGAGGACAGGGCTTTCCACGAGCAGTACTTC.

The chain couples TRBV30 to TRBJ1-1; the D is unclear. The CDR3 has 14 amino acids. Trimming left V 4 bases short and J 6 bases short, with 18 bases between. Germline V CDR1 and CDR2: GTSNPN, SVGIG (reference sequence). CDR3 sequence: CAWTSFPGLPEAFF. As DNA, the CDR3 is TGTGCCTGGACTTCTTTTCCAGGCTTACCTGAAGCTTTCTTT. Drawing the rest from reference TRBV30 and TRBJ1-1, the complete variable domain is SQTIHQWPATLVQPVGSPLSLECTVEGTSNPNLYWYRQAAGRGLQLLFYSVGIGQISSEVPQNLSASRPQDRQFILSSKKLLLSDSGFYLCAWTSFPGLPEAFFGQGTRLTVV.

V usage is TRBV29-1 and J usage is TRBJ2-1, with D perhaps TRBD1 (6 bases). Germline V lookup: CDR1 SQVTM, CDR2 ANQGSEA. V shed 8 bases and J shed 1 base, with 12 bases lying between them. This CDR3 has 13 residues. The CDR3 is CSLADRSYNEQFF. The CDR3 DNA is TGCAGCCTTGCGGACAGATCCTACAATGAGCAGTTCTTC.

The chain recombines TRBV19 with TRBJ2-5; D is undetermined. CDR1 is LNHDA and CDR2 is SQIVND in the germline V gene (reference sequence). The CDR3 totals 13 residues. Between the trimmed V and J ends, which lost 3 bases and 1 base, there was a span of 6 bases. In DNA form, the CDR3 reads TGTGCCAGTAGTATGAACAGCCAAGAGACCCAGTACTTC. It encodes CASSMNSQETQYF.

The chain carries TRBV27 and TRBJ1-5; TRBD1 is a possible D gene (6 bases). The germline V gene has CDR1 MNHEY and CDR2 SMNVEV (reference sequence). The germline V and J ends were trimmed by 5 bases and 7 bases, with 21 bases remaining between them. This CDR3 spans 16 amino acids. The DNA of the CDR3 is TGTGCCAGCAGTCCCACAGGGCGGGTAGGAGAACAGCCCCAGCATTTT. Translating gives CASSPTGRVGEQPQHF.

This rearrangement joins TRBV19 to TRBJ1-4; 9 bases fit TRBD1. The V and J ends lost 3 bases and 5 bases, in that order; junction bases with no gene match: 4. The CDR3 has 15 amino acids. Germline-derived CDR1 and CDR2 are LNHDA and SQIVND (reference sequence). The CDR3 DNA follows: TGTGCCAGTAGTATGAGGGGGACAGGGAATGAAAAACTGTTTTTT. The encoded protein is CASSMRGTGNEKLFF.

The chain is built from TRBV7-2 and TRBJ1-2; D not certain. CDR3 length: 13 amino acids. Germline CDR1 reads SGHTA; CDR2 reads FQGNSA. The V and J ends lost 1 base and 0 bases respectively, with 3 bases between them. CDR3 in amino acids: CASSLVANYGYTF. The CDR3 DNA follows: TGTGCCAGCAGCTTAGTAGCTAACTATGGCTACACCTTC.